These 4 T cell receptor beta chains were sequenced from one sample in a study of post-analysis software for immune sequencing data. Their specific antigens are unknown. TCR beta cDNA libraries included unique molecular identifiers. One entry per CDR3 protein, called by TCRdb with MiXCR from the PCR reads. This sample has 600,000 to 750,000 distinct CDR3 sequences; approximately 59% occur once, and the top ten carry around 11%. General study results and limits: Five or six TRBV segments were significantly more frequent in patients than in controls. TRBV5-6, TRBV5-1 and TRBV20-1 were among these segments.

Input material: blood. These receptors were collected from a girl aged 2-9 years with multiple sclerosis.

This clonotype was seen only a few times. V usage is TRBV20-1 and J usage is TRBJ2-7; TRBD1 is a possible D gene (5 bases). Trimming left V 5 bases short and J 4 bases short, with 24 bases between. This CDR3 comprises 16 residues. In germline, CDR1 is DFQATT, CDR2 SNEGSKA (reference sequence). The CDR3 region has the DNA TGCAGTGCTTCAGGGCCCTCCTTGGCGGCGTTATACGAGCAGTACTTC. Its translation is CSASGPSLAALYEQYF.

This chain connects TRBV5-1 to TRBJ2-1; D possibly corresponds to TRBD2 (5 bases). The V gene's germline CDR1 is SGHRS and CDR2 YFSETQ. The ends were cut back, 4 bases at V and 5 bases at J, with 13 bases in the middle. CDR3 length: 14 residues. The CDR3 region is CASSPFYGDNEQFF. The CDR3 nucleotides read TGCGCCAGCAGCCCCTTTTACGGGGACAATGAGCAGTTCTTC.

This chain connects TRBV28 to TRBJ1-1; D is ambiguous. This CDR3 is built from 16 residues. CDR1 is MDHEN and CDR2 is SYDVKM in the germline V gene. Between the trimmed V and J ends, which lost 2 bases and 4 bases, there was a span of 17 bases. This CDR3 reads CASSLDLVRVSTEAFF. In nucleotides, the CDR3 is TGTGCCAGCAGTTTAGATTTAGTAAGGGTAAGCACTGAAGCTTTCTTT.

In its sample, this clonotype was seen a few times. The V call is TRBV7-9, the J call TRBJ2-5; D might be TRBD2 (6 bases). V lost 3 bases and J 5 bases, leaving 10 bases between the germline ends. This CDR3 is 13 amino acids long. Germline V gene data show CDR1 as SEHNR and CDR2 as FQNEAQ (reference sequence). CDR3 nucleotides: TGTGCCAGCAGCTTCGGGACTTGGGAGACCCAGTACTTC. Protein product: CASSFGTWETQYF.